This TCR beta chain was obtained from a study of a mutant IDH1 vaccine in newly diagnosed glioma. J gave up 6 bases and V 9 bases, and 3 bases lay outside the gene matches. The CDR3 loop spans 12 amino acids. The V gene's germline CDR1 is ENHRY and CDR2 SYGVKD. The time point here: week 35, safety follow-up. In the vaccine, a single dose held 300 ug of the mutant IDH1 20-mer peptide, along with topical imiquimod. Notes on this clone: The antigen remains unidentified.

TCRdb's table, derived via immunoSEQ multiplex PCR, lists solely in-frame clones and lacks some. Of about 48,000 clones listed, around 80% are singletons. The rearrangement links TRBV10-3 to TRBJ2-1, with TRBD1 identical over 9 bases. The sample consisted of PBMCs, taken from a glioma patient whose treatment included an IDH1 peptide vaccine. The clonotype was recovered from a middle-aged man with glioma. The chain's CDR3 is CAIGQGSNEQFF. CDR3 nucleotides: TGTGCCATTGGACAGGGGAGCAATGAGCAGTTCTTC.